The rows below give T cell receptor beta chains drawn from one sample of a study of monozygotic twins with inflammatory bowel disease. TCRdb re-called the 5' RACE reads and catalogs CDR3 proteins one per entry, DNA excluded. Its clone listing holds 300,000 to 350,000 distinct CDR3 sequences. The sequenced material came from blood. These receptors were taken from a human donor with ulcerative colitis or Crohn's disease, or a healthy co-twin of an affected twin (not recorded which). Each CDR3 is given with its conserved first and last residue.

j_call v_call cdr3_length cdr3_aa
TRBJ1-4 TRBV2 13 CASSNRMNEKLFF
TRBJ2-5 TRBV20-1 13 CSARVGGKETQYF
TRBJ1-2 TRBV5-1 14 CASSPLTGSYGYTF
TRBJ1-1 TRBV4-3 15 CASSQDWTANTEAFF
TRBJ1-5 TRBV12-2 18 CASRLASRGHARNQPQHF
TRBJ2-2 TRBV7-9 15 CASSLVQGDTGELFF
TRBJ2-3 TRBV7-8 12 CASSMFTDTQYF
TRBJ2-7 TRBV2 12 CASTGTAYEQYF
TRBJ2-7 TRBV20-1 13 CSATPGRDYEQYF
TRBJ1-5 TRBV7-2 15 CASSLDRTGNQPQHF
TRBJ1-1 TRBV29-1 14 CSVRGGQPNTEAFF
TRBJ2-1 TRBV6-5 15 CASSPRREGRDEQFF
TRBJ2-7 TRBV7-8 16 CASSLFGGAVSYEQYF
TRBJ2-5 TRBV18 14 CASSPYSSQETQYF
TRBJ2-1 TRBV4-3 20 CASSQEVPGLAGSSYNEQFF
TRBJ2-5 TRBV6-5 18 CASSYSFGGQGVGETQYF
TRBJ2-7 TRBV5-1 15 CASSQDTSSPYEQYF
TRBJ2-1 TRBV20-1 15 CSARGAGGRSNEQFF
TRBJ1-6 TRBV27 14 CASSFGTFSSPLHF
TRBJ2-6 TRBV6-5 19 CASSYYPGQGAPGANVLTF
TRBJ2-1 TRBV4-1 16 CASSQPRLAAGNEQFF
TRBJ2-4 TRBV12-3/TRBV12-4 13 CASTLAGGDMQYF
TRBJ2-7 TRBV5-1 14 CASSLLPVSYEQYF
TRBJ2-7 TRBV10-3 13 CAIRGRMTYEQYF
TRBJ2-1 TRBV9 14 CASSARTGLDEQFF
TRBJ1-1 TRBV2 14 CASILGGMNTEAFF
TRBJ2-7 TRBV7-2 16 CASSLVGGAVSYEQYF
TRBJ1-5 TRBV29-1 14 CSAVFEAGIQPQHF
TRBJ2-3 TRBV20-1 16 CSAAGTSGGAKYTQYF
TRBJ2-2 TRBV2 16 CASSTVAGFNTGELFF
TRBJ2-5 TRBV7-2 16 CASSLASSGGQETQYF
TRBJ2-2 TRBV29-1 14 CSVVNSGKGGELFF
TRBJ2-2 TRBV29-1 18 CSVKHIIKDRENTGELFF
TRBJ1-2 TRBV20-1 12 CSDTGQNYGYTF
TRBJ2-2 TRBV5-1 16 CASSLNGQGNTGELFF
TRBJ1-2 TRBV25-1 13 CASSSRDVYGYTF
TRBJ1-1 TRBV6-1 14 CASSENWAMREAFF
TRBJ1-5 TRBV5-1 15 CASSSGQGGYQPQHF
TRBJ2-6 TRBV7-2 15 CASSYRSSGANVLTF
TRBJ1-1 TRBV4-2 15 CASTPMTGGETEAFF
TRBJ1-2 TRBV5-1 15 CASSLDGEPNYGYTF
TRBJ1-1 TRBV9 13 CASSAPPNPEAFF
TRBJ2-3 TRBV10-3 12 CAISGASGPQYF
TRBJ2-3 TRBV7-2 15 CASSVPGGGTDTQYF
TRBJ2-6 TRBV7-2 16 CASSPGLLSGANVLTF
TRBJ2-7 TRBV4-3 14 CASSQEVVRYEQYF
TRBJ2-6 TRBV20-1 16 CSVLGQGFSGANVLTF
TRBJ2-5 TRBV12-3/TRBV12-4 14 CASSSSGGVETQYF
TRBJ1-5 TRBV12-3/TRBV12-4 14 CASSLTGSGQPQHF